This paragraph covers one T cell receptor beta chain sequence. The data were taken from a study of blood T cell repertoires in COVID-19. Study overall: Specimens from acute and convalescent COVID-19 originated in the United States, Italy and Spain. In each case, the material was cDNA or gDNA derived from T cells, B-cell-depleted T cells, or PBMCs.

Original processing notes: How many nucleated cells were present was estimated from reference gene primer amplification. This table comes from immunoSEQ multiplex PCR, and its TCRdb copy is limited to in-frame clones, with some not included. That table is the source of V, J and clone size, and D and trimming were worked out from the DNA. This repertoire shows some 120,000 clones, approximately 88% found once; its top ten account for about 12%. Trimming removed 1 base at V and 1 base at J, with 8 bases between. The CDR3 totals 14 residues. The germline gives CDR1 SGHNT, CDR2 YYREEE (reference sequence).

The sample comprised peripheral blood. This chain uses TRBV5-4 with TRBJ1-1; D call uncertain. The receptor comes from a woman aged 25 to 45 who had recovered from COVID-19. CDR3 region: CASSLISENTEAFF. In nucleotides, the CDR3 is TGTGCCAGCAGCTTGATCTCAGAGAACACTGAAGCTTTCTTT. Full variable domain (remainder filled in from reference TRBV5-4 and TRBJ1-1): ETGVTQSPTHLIKTRGQQVTLRCSSQSGHNTVSWYQQALGQGPQFIFQYYREEENGRGNFPPRFSGLQFPNYSSELNVNALELDDSALYLCASSLISENTEAFFGQGTRLTVV.